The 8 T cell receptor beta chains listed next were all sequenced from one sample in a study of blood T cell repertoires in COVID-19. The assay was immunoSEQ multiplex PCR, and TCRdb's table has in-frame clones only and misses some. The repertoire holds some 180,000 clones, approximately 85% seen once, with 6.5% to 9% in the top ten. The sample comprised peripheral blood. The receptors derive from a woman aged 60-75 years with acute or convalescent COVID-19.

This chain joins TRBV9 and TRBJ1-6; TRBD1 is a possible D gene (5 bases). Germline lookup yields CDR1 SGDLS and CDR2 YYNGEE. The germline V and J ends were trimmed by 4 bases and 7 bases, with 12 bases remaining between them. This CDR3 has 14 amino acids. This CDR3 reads CASSPGTANSPLHF. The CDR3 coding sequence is TGTGCCAGCAGCCCCGGGACTGCCAATTCACCCCTCCACTTT. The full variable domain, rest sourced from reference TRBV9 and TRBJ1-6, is DSGVTQTPKHLITATGQRVTLRCSPRSGDLSVYWYQQSLDQGLQFLIQYYNGEERAKGNILERFSAQQFPDLHSELNLSSLELGDSALYFCASSPGTANSPLHFGNGTRLTVT.

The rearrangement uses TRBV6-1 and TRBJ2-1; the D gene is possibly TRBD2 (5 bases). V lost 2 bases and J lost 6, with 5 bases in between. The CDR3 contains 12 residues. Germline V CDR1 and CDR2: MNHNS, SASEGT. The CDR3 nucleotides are TGTGCCAGCAGTGAAACTAGCAATGAGCAGTTCTTC. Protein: CASSETSNEQFF.

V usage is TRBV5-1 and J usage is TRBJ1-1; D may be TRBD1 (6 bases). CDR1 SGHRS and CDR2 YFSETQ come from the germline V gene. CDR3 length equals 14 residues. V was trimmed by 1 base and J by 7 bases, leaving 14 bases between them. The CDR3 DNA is TGCGCCAGCAGCTTGATGACAGGCCTCTATGAAGCTTTCTTT. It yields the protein CASSLMTGLYEAFF. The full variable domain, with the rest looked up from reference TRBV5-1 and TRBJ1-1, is KAGVTQTPRYLIKTRGQQVTLSCSPISGHRSVSWYQQTPGQGLQFLFEYFSETQRNKGNFPGRFSGRQFSNSRSEMNVSTLELGDSALYLCASSLMTGLYEAFFGQGTRLTVV.

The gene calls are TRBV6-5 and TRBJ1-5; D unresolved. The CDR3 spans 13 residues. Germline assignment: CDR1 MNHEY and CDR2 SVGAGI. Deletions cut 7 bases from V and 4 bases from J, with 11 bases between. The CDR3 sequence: CASNSRANQPQHF. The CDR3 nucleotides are TGTGCCAGCAATAGTAGAGCGAATCAGCCCCAGCATTTT.

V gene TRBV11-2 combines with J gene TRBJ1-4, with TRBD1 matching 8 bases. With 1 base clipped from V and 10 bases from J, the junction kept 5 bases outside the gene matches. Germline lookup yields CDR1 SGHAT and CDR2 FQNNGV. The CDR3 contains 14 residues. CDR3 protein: CASSLAQGAAKLFF. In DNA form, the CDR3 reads TGTGCCAGCAGCTTAGCTCAGGGGGCCGCAAAACTGTTTTTT.

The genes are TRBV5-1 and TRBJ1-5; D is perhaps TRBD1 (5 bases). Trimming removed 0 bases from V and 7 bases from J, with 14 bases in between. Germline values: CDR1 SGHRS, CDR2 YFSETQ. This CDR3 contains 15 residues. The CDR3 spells CASSLEGDRAQPQHF. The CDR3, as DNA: TGCGCCAGCAGCTTGGAGGGTGACAGAGCACAGCCCCAGCATTTT.

Here the CDR3 DNA reads TGTGCCAGCAGCTTAGGAGACAGGACCAACTACGAGCAGTACGTC. Its translation: CASSLGDRTNYEQYV. The chain links TRBV7-8 to TRBJ2-7; D is possibly TRBD1 (6 bases). Trimming pared 1 base from V and 3 bases from J, leaving 13 bases between. The CDR3 has 15 residues. CDR1 SGHVS and CDR2 FQNEAQ come from the germline V gene.

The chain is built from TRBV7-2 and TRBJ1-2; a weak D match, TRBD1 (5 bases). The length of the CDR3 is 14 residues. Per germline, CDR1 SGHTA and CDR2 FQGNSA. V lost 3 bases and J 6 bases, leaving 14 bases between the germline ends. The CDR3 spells CASSLSAQAHGYTF. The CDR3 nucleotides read TGTGCCAGCAGCTTGTCGGCACAGGCCCATGGCTACACCTTC.